This T cell receptor (beta chain) was sequenced for a study of T-cell memory formation after mild COVID-19. Study-level information: Most TCR clusters belonged to a single donor. General study results and limits: CD4+ contracting clones were found mainly in CM and EM, and CD8+ ones in EMRA. Prior to infection, memory already included some responding clones, suggesting cross-reactive memory joined.

5'RACE with constant-segment primers yielded barcoded, UMI-tagged TCR alpha and TCR beta cDNA libraries. TCRdb redid the calling of the 5' RACE reads with MiXCR, one entry per CDR3 protein. The sample has approximately 450,000 distinct CDR3 sequences, about 20% seen once; the top ten hold around an eighth. CDR3 size: 15 residues. Trimming took 6 bases from V and 0 from J; bases not matched to a gene: 7. This clonotype showed up many times. The target antigen is unknown. The sequenced sample consisted of PBMCs or a T cell subset sorted from them (not recorded which). This sequence originates from an adult woman who had mild COVID-19 (a few samples of this study predate the infection). Cell type and time point are not known. This sequence joins TRBV12-3 or TRBV12-4 and TRBJ2-7; 8 nucleotides agree with TRBD2. CDR3: CASSPGRAASYEQYF. The CDR3 nucleotides read TGTGCCAGCAGCCCCGGGAGGGCTGCCTCCTACGAGCAGTACTTC.